Listed below are T cell receptor beta chains from one sample, sequenced in a study of blood T cells in healthy people across ages. TCRdb re-analysed the 5' RACE reads in MiXCR, keeping a single row per CDR3 protein. This sample yields roughly 800,000 distinct CDR3 sequences, of which more than 20% are seen a single time; under 4.5% belongs to the top ten. The same specimen was also included in a second study, on T cells of mothers and their children.

Specimen: blood. Every receptor here comes from a boy aged 5-17 years in good health. Each CDR3 is given with its conserved first and last residue. The D gene is left open where the match is weak. Clone size is stated in some rows and not others, as once, few, many or a class when expanded.

length | size | J | V | D | DNA | CDR3
16 | few | TRBJ2-7 | TRBV27 | . | TGTGCCAGCAGTTTATCCCAGGGGATGGCCTCCTACGAGCAGTACTTC | CASSLSQGMASYEQYF
12 | few | TRBJ2-7 | TRBV20-1 | . | TGCAGTGCTAGGGACGGACCCTACGAGCAGTACTTC | CSARDGPYEQYF
14 | . | TRBJ1-1 | TRBV27 | . | TGTGCCAGCAGTTTATTGCTGGACGGACCGGAAGCTTTCTTT | CASSLLLDGPEAFF
15 | . | TRBJ2-5 | TRBV6-2/TRBV6-3 | TRBD2 | TGTGCCAGCAACAACGGGCTAGCGGGGGGGGAGACCCAGTACTTC | CASNNGLAGGETQYF
15 | once | TRBJ2-1 | TRBV5-5 | . | TGTGCCAGCATCTCGACTGCGAGCTCCTACAATGAGCAGTTCTTC | CASISTASSYNEQFF
17 | . | TRBJ2-3 | TRBV7-2 | TRBD2 | TGTGCCAGCAGCTTTCCGGGACTAGCGGCCTTCACAGATACGCAGTATTTT | CASSFPGLAAFTDTQYF
18 | . | TRBJ1-4 | TRBV4-3 | . | TGCGCCAGCAGCCAAGAGGGTGTCGGGCTTTTATCGGTTGAAAAACTGTTTTTT | CASSQEGVGLLSVEKLFF
14 | few | TRBJ2-4 | TRBV27 | . | TGTGCCAGCAGGGCGGGCCTAGCCAAAAACATTCAGTACTTC | CASRAGLAKNIQYF
14 | . | TRBJ2-5 | TRBV11-2 | . | TGTGCCAGCAGCTTCGGGTTTTCGGGGGAGACCCAGTACTTC | CASSFGFSGETQYF
15 | few | TRBJ1-1 | TRBV4-3 | . | TGCGCCGGCAGCCAAGATTTGAGAGCGAACACTGAAGCTTTCTTT | CAGSQDLRANTEAFF
14 | once | TRBJ1-1 | TRBV6-5 | . | TGTGCCAGCAGTCGAGGGCTGGCGGGTACTGAAGCTTTCTTT | CASSRGLAGTEAFF
16 | . | TRBJ2-5 | TRBV7-9 | . | TGTGCCAGCAGCCCGAAGGCGTCAGGGGAGTATAGAGAGCAGTACTTC | CASSPKASGEYREQYF
15 | . | TRBJ2-2 | TRBV5-6 | . | TGTGCCAGCAGCTTCGGAAGGGTGAACACCGGGGAGCTGTTTTTT | CASSFGRVNTGELFF
16 | . | TRBJ2-1 | TRBV10-3 | TRBD1 | TGTGCCATCAGTGAGTTATTGCCACAGGGGTACAATGAGCAGTTCTTC | CAISELLPQGYNEQFF
13 | . | TRBJ1-1 | TRBV7-9 | . | TGTGCCAGCGGCCGGGGCCTCGAGACTGAAGCTTTCTTT | CASGRGLETEAFF
15 | few | TRBJ2-2 | TRBV27 | TRBD2 | TGTGCCAGCAGTTTACGGGGGGGGAACACCGGGGAGCTGTTTTTT | CASSLRGGNTGELFF
15 | few | TRBJ1-2 | TRBV27 | TRBD1 | TGTGCCTGCAGTTCTCCACAGACAGGGATCTATGGCTACACCTTC | CACSSPQTGIYGYTF
15 | . | TRBJ2-3 | TRBV20-1 | TRBD2 | TGCAGTGCAATCCCCCAGCGGGAGGGTCCAGATACGCAGTATTTT | CSAIPQREGPDTQYF
12 | . | TRBJ1-6 | TRBV20-1 | . | TGCAGTGCTAGTCCCCGCAATTCACCCCTCCACTTT | CSASPRNSPLHF
16 | few | TRBJ2-5 | TRBV29-1 | TRBD2 | TGCAGCGTTGATGGCGGGGGGTACACTATTCAAGAGACCCAGTACTTC | CSVDGGGYTIQETQYF
16 | . | TRBJ2-5 | TRBV4-1 | TRBD2 | TGCGCCAGCAGCCATAACCCTAGCGGGCTTCAAGAGACCCAGTACTTC | CASSHNPSGLQETQYF
17 | . | TRBJ2-1 | TRBV28 | TRBD2 | TGTGCCAGCAGTTTTCGGTGGGGGACTAGCGGCCACAATGAGCAGTTCTTC | CASSFRWGTSGHNEQFF
13 | . | TRBJ2-4 | TRBV2 | . | TGTGCCAGCAGCCCCTTTGGGCGAAACATTCAGTACTTC | CASSPFGRNIQYF
13 | . | TRBJ1-2 | TRBV28 | . | TGTGCCAGCAGCTCCGGAGACCGTTATGGCTACACCTTC | CASSSGDRYGYTF
15 | . | TRBJ2-5 | TRBV29-1 | TRBD1 | TGCAGCGTTACCCTAAGGACAGGGCCCCAAGAGACCCAGTACTTC | CSVTLRTGPQETQYF
15 | few | TRBJ2-5 | TRBV28 | TRBD2 | TGTGCCAGCACCAGGCCAGCGGGGAGTCAAGAGACCCAGTACTTC | CASTRPAGSQETQYF
19 | few | TRBJ2-3 | TRBV28 | . | TGTGCCAGCAGTTTAGGTCCCGGGCAGGAAGGTTTGGGGACAGATACGCAGTATTTT | CASSLGPGQEGLGTDTQYF
15 | . | TRBJ2-4 | TRBV20-1 | . | TGCAGTGCTACCCCGAGAGTCAAAGCCAAAAACATTCAGTACTTC | CSATPRVKAKNIQYF
18 | few | TRBJ2-1 | TRBV28 | . | TGTGCCAGCAGTTTGGACCCCAACTCTCGCCTCGCATACAATGAGCAGTTCTTC | CASSLDPNSRLAYNEQFF
16 | . | TRBJ2-7 | TRBV28 | TRBD2 | TGTGCCAGCAGCTTTGGGCGGGGGGCCATCCCCTACGAGCAGTACTTC | CASSFGRGAIPYEQYF
14 | few | TRBJ2-7 | TRBV28 | . | TGTGCCAGCATAAGTTGGCGGTGGGGGTACGAGCAGTACTTC | CASISWRWGYEQYF
14 | . | TRBJ1-6 | TRBV28 | . | TGTGCCAGCAGCTCAAGGGGAGGGGTATCACCCCTCCACTTT | CASSSRGGVSPLHF
12 | few | TRBJ2-1 | TRBV6-2/TRBV6-3 | TRBD2 | TGTGCCAGCAGTAAGCTAGCGGATGAGCAGTTCTTC | CASSKLADEQFF
15 | few | TRBJ2-7 | TRBV7-2 | . | TGTGCCAGCAGCGTAGTTCGGGACTCCATCTACGAGCAGTACTTC | CASSVVRDSIYEQYF
17 | few | TRBJ2-1 | TRBV4-2 | . | TGTGCCAGCAGCCAAGAGGGATCCCGGGGGTTGTTCAATGAGCAGTTCTTC | CASSQEGSRGLFNEQFF
16 | few | TRBJ1-2 | TRBV29-1 | TRBD1 | TGCAGCGTTGACTCTCGGACAGGGCCGAATCAGTATGGCTACACCTTC | CSVDSRTGPNQYGYTF
11 | . | TRBJ1-4 | TRBV20-1 | TRBD1 | TGCAGTGCCTATAAACCGGGACAGCCGGCTTTT | CSAYKPGQPAF
14 | . | TRBJ2-7 | TRBV20-1 | TRBD2 | TGCAGTGCTAGAGATAGCGGGCCGGCCTACGAGCAGTACTTC | CSARDSGPAYEQYF
15 | few | TRBJ2-5 | TRBV20-1 | TRBD1 | TGCAGTGCTAGAGAGGGGAAGACAGGGAAAGAGACCCAGTACTTC | CSAREGKTGKETQYF
16 | . | TRBJ1-5 | TRBV6-5 | . | TGTGCCAGCAGTTACAGCGGCAGGTCATTCAATCAGCCCCAGCATTTT | CASSYSGRSFNQPQHF
13 | few | TRBJ2-7 | TRBV29-1 | TRBD1 | TGCAGCGGGGGGCTCGGACAGGGGTTCGAGCAGTACTTC | CSGGLGQGFEQYF
11 | many | TRBJ1-1 | TRBV7-2 | . | TGTGCCAGCAGCTTACTTACTGAAGCTTTCTTT | CASSLLTEAFF
16 | . | TRBJ2-7 | TRBV4-1 | TRBD2 | TGCGCCAGCAGCCAAGAGGCTAGCGGGAGTCCCTACGAGCAGTACTTC | CASSQEASGSPYEQYF
17 | few | TRBJ2-5 | TRBV15 | . | TGTGCCACCAGCAGAGAGTACTTTAGAGGGGGACAAGAGACCCAGTACTTC | CATSREYFRGGQETQYF
14 | . | TRBJ1-2 | TRBV28 | TRBD1 | TGTGCCAGCATTCGGGACAGGGCTTCTTATGGCTACACCTTC | CASIRDRASYGYTF
14 | . | TRBJ1-2 | TRBV4-2 | TRBD1 | TGTGCCAGCAGCCAACTGGGACAGTCCTATGGCTACACCTTC | CASSQLGQSYGYTF
14 | few | TRBJ1-5 | TRBV20-1 | TRBD1 | TGCAGTGCTAGAGAGGGGACAGGCCGACAGCCCCAGCATTTT | CSAREGTGRQPQHF
15 | few | TRBJ2-1 | TRBV5-1 | . | TGCGCCAGCGGCCGGGACTCCTCATCATACAATGAGCAGTTCTTC | CASGRDSSSYNEQFF
14 | . | TRBJ2-1 | TRBV4-3 | . | TGCGCCAGCAGCCAAGAGTCCTCGGGATATGAGCAGTTCTTC | CASSQESSGYEQFF
17 | . | TRBJ2-1 | TRBV12-3/TRBV12-4 | . | TGTGTCAGCAGTGCTGCTGATAGCGGAAGAGTCTACAATGAGCAGTTCTTC | CVSSAADSGRVYNEQFF
11 | . | TRBJ2-1 | TRBV7-9 | . | TGTGCCAGCAGCCTAGGGGCTGCGCAGTTCTTC | CASSLGAAQFF
14 | . | TRBJ1-1 | TRBV4-3 | TRBD1 | TGCGCCAGCAGCGCCGGGACAGGGAACCCTGAAGCTTTCTTT | CASSAGTGNPEAFF
12 | . | TRBJ2-3 | TRBV11-2 | . | TGTGCCAGCAGTTACATTTTAGATACGCAGTATTTT | CASSYILDTQYF
14 | once | TRBJ2-3 | TRBV20-1 | . | TGCAGTGCTTCCTTCGGGGTGAGCACAGATACGCAGTATTTT | CSASFGVSTDTQYF
14 | few | TRBJ2-1 | TRBV10-3 | . | TGTGCCATCAGTGAGGACTTATCGGGCAATGAGCAGTTCTTC | CAISEDLSGNEQFF
13 | . | TRBJ2-4 | TRBV2 | . | TGTGCCAGCAGTGAATCGGCAGGGTACATTCAGTACTTC | CASSESAGYIQYF
16 | . | TRBJ2-6 | TRBV6-2/TRBV6-3 | . | TGTGCCAGCAGTTACTCGCCGGCGGCTGGGGCCAACGTCCTGACTTTC | CASSYSPAAGANVLTF
15 | . | TRBJ2-1 | TRBV12-3/TRBV12-4 | TRBD1 | TGTGCCAGCAAAATTTCGGGACAGGGGGGGAATGAGCAGTTCTTC | CASKISGQGGNEQFF
14 | few | TRBJ2-5 | TRBV4-3 | . | TGCGCCAGCAGCCAAGATCGAAACCAAGAGACCCAGTACTTC | CASSQDRNQETQYF
13 | . | TRBJ2-6 | TRBV9 | . | TGTGCCGGCAGCGTCTCCGGGGCCAACGTCCTGACTTTC | CAGSVSGANVLTF